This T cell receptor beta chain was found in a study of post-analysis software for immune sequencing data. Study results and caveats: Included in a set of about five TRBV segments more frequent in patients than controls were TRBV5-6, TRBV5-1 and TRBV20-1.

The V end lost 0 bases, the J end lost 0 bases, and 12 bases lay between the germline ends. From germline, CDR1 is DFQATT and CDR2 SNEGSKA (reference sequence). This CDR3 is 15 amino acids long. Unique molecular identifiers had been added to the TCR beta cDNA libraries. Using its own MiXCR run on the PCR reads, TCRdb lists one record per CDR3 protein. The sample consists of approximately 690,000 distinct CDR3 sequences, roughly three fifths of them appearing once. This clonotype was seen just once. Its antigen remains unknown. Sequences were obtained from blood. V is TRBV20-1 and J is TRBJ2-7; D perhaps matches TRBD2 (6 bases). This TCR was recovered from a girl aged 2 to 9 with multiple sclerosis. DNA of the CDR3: TGCAGTGCTAGAGATGAGGAGGGGAGCTCCTACGAGCAGTACTTC. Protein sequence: CSARDEEGSSYEQYF.